This is a list of T cell receptor beta chains from one sample in a study of technical replicates of blood from a few donors. Some clones are missing from TCRdb's copy, which holds only in-frame ones; the method was immunoSEQ multiplex PCR. The data show over 60,000 clones, 93% seen once. Sequences were obtained from T cells isolated from PBMCs. Every receptor here comes from a human donor in good health. CDR3s include the opening cysteine and the closing phenylalanine or tryptophan. D genes are given only for firm matches. Clone size is stated in some rows and not others, as once, few, many or a class when expanded.

>TRBJ1-5|NA|TRBV28|NA
TGTGCCAGCAGTTCCGACAGGCTTCGACGCAATCAGCCCCAGCATTTT
CASSSDRLRRNQPQHF
>TRBJ1-2|NA|TRBV7-8|TRBD1
TGTGCCAGCAGTCCACAAGGACAGGGGACTAACTATGGCTACACCTTC
CASSPQGQGTNYGYTF
>TRBJ2-7|NA|TRBV11-2|NA
TGTGCCAGCAGCTCGATCATCAGGGGAAGGGAGTACTACGAGCAGTACTTC
CASSSIIRGREYYEQYF
>TRBJ1-3|NA|TRBV7-8|TRBD1
TGTGCCAGCAGCTTAGTTTGGACAGGGCGTTCTGGAAACACCATATATTTT
CASSLVWTGRSGNTIYF
>TRBJ1-2|NA|TRBV6-1|NA
TGTGCCAGCAGTGAAGCCCCTGGTATAGGGGGAGTCTACACCTTC
CASSEAPGIGGVYTF
>TRBJ2-3|NA|TRBV6-1|NA
TGTGCCAGCAGTAACCCCCGCGAGGGAGATACGCAGTATTTT
CASSNPREGDTQYF
>TRBJ2-3|NA|TRBV6-1|TRBD2
TGTGCCAGCAGGGAACCGACTAGCGGGGATTTAGATACGCAGTATTTT
CASREPTSGDLDTQYF
>TRBJ1-2|NA|TRBV28|TRBD1
TGTGCCAGCAGTTTATTAGACAGGGGGCAAACCTTC
CASSLLDRGQTF
>TRBJ1-3|NA|TRBV6-1|NA
TGTGCCAGCAGTGAAGTAAAACGGAACACCATATATTTT
CASSEVKRNTIYF
>TRBJ1-3|NA|TRBV30|NA
TGTGCCTGGAGTAAAACCCCCGAGCGAGGGTCTGGAAACACCATATATTTT
CAWSKTPERGSGNTIYF
>TRBJ1-1|NA|TRBV9|NA
TGTGCCAGCAGCGTACAGTCGAACACTGAAGCTTTCTTT
CASSVQSNTEAFF
>TRBJ1-3|NA|TRBV5-1|NA
TGCGCCAGCAGCCCTACCCCGGACACTGGAAACACCATATATTTT
CASSPTPDTGNTIYF
>TRBJ1-4|NA|TRBV4-1|TRBD1
TGCGCCAGCAGCCAGGGGGACAGGGGGCCTGAAAAACTGTTTTTT
CASSQGDRGPEKLFF
>TRBJ1-1|NA|TRBV7-3|NA
TGTGCCAGCAGCTTAAATTCCAGATTGAACACTGAAGCTTTCTTT
CASSLNSRLNTEAFF
>TRBJ1-2|few|TRBV11-2|TRBD1
TGTGCCAGCAGCCCTTGGGACAGCTCCTATGGCTACACCTTC
CASSPWDSSYGYTF
>TRBJ1-1|NA|TRBV5-6|TRBD1
TGTGCCAGCAGTAACCCCGGGACAGGAGGCATGAACACTGAAGCTTTCTTT
CASSNPGTGGMNTEAFF
>TRBJ1-1|NA|TRBV5-6|NA
TGTGCCAGCAGCTGGACAGCGAACACTGAAGCTTTCTTT
CASSWTANTEAFF